Listed below are T cell receptor beta chains from one sample, sequenced in a study of blood T cells in healthy people across ages. Via MiXCR, TCRdb re-called the 5' RACE reads, giving one row per CDR3 protein. This table holds around 900,000 distinct CDR3 sequences, just over 50% found once. The sequenced sample was blood. The receptors come from a woman aged 60-75 years in good health. Each CDR3 is given with its conserved first and last residue. D genes are given only for firm matches. Clone size, where shown, is once, few, many, or a class for clones that have expanded.

V gene	D gene	clone size	J gene	CDR3 DNA	CDR3 protein
TRBV30	-	-	TRBJ1-5	TGTGCCGCCGGAGGGCGAAAGAATCAGCCCCAGCATTTT	CAAGGRKNQPQHF
TRBV20-1	-	-	TRBJ2-2	TGCAGTGCTGGCCTTAAGGCCTACGGCGGGGAGCTGTTTTTT	CSAGLKAYGGELFF
TRBV27	-	-	TRBJ2-5	TGTGCCAGCAGCCCGAGATGGATAACCCAAGAGACCCAGTACTTC	CASSPRWITQETQYF
TRBV11-2	TRBD1	many	TRBJ2-7	TGTGCCAGCAGCGCGGACAGGACCTACGAGCAGTACTTC	CASSADRTYEQYF
TRBV14	-	-	TRBJ1-2	TGTGCCAGCAGCCAGAGGGTTGAGGCTCCCACCTTC	CASSQRVEAPTF
TRBV7-2	-	-	TRBJ2-3	TGTGCCAGCAGTTGGAGTTATGAGGTCACAGATACGCAGTATTTT	CASSWSYEVTDTQYF
TRBV9	TRBD1	-	TRBJ1-1	TGTGCCAGCAGCGCAGATTTGGACAGGGGAGAAGCTTTCTTT	CASSADLDRGEAFF
TRBV27	-	few	TRBJ2-3	TGTGCCAGCAGTAAACTCCGGGATACGCAGTATTTT	CASSKLRDTQYF
TRBV7-9	TRBD2	-	TRBJ2-1	TGTGCCAGCAGCGGACTAGCGGGGACAAACTCCTACAATGAGCAGTTCTTC	CASSGLAGTNSYNEQFF
TRBV5-8	-	-	TRBJ1-5	TGTGCCAGCAGCTTGGGCAAGACAGGAATCTATAGCAATCAGCCCCAGCATTTT	CASSLGKTGIYSNQPQHF
TRBV4-2	-	-	TRBJ2-7	TGTGCCAGCAGCCAAGTCGTAGACTACGAGCAGTACTTC	CASSQVVDYEQYF
TRBV5-1	-	-	TRBJ1-4	TGCGCCAGCAGCTCGCAGGGAAGTAATGAAAAACTGTTTTTT	CASSSQGSNEKLFF
TRBV3-1	-	-	TRBJ2-7	TGTGCCAGCAGCCTCGAACTAGCTTTCCCCTACGAGCAGTACTTC	CASSLELAFPYEQYF
TRBV30	TRBD1	-	TRBJ2-7	TGTGCCTGGAGGGGACAGGGCCTTGGCGAGCAGTACTTC	CAWRGQGLGEQYF
TRBV27	-	few	TRBJ2-3	TGTGCCAGCAGTTTATCGGGGGGACGCGATACGCAGTATTTT	CASSLSGGRDTQYF
TRBV6-4	-	-	TRBJ2-7	TGTGCCAGCAGTGAAGGTCCGCTGGAGAGGTATCCCTACGAGCAGTACTTC	CASSEGPLERYPYEQYF
TRBV4-2	-	-	TRBJ1-5	TGTGCCAGCAGCCGAGCTGGGACTGGAGGCAATCAGCCCCAGCATTTT	CASSRAGTGGNQPQHF
TRBV6-5	-	-	TRBJ2-7	TGTGCCAGCAGTAATACCGGGACCCCCTCTTACGAGCAGTACTTC	CASSNTGTPSYEQYF
TRBV20-1	-	few	TRBJ2-5	TGCAGTGCTAGAGAGCTGGAGTACCAAGAGACCCAGTACTTC	CSARELEYQETQYF
TRBV4-1	-	-	TRBJ1-1	TGCGCCAGCAGCCTCAAGGGGAGGGAGAACACTGAAGCTTTCTTT	CASSLKGRENTEAFF
TRBV12-3/TRBV12-4	-	-	TRBJ2-5	TGTGCCAGCAGGTTATGGGGGCTGGGGACCCAGTACTTC	CASRLWGLGTQYF
TRBV20-1	TRBD1	-	TRBJ1-6	TGCAGTGCTACCCCCGGCAGGGGGGACTATAATTCACCCCTCCACTTT	CSATPGRGDYNSPLHF
TRBV20-1	TRBD2	-	TRBJ2-1	TGCAGTGCTAGGGGGACTACGGGGGACAATGAGCAGTTCTTC	CSARGTTGDNEQFF
TRBV27	TRBD1	-	TRBJ2-7	TGTGCCAGCAGTCCAGGACAGGGGTGGAGCGGGTACAATGAGCAGTACTTC	CASSPGQGWSGYNEQYF
TRBV7-3	-	-	TRBJ2-1	TGTGCCAGCAGCTTAGATGGACAGTTCTACAATGAGCAGTTCTTC	CASSLDGQFYNEQFF
TRBV7-2	TRBD1	few	TRBJ1-2	TGTGCCAGCAGCAGCCGGGACAGAAGCGACGGCTACACCTTC	CASSSRDRSDGYTF
TRBV15	-	-	TRBJ2-1	TGTGCCACCAAAATGGGGGATCTTTTCGATGAGCAGTTCTTC	CATKMGDLFDEQFF
TRBV5-1	-	-	TRBJ1-2	TGCGCCAGCAGCGATATCATTCAGGCGGCCAGCACCTTC	CASSDIIQAASTF
TRBV13	-	-	TRBJ2-7	TGTGCCAGCAGCTACGGACTGAGGGCCTACGAGCAGTACTTC	CASSYGLRAYEQYF